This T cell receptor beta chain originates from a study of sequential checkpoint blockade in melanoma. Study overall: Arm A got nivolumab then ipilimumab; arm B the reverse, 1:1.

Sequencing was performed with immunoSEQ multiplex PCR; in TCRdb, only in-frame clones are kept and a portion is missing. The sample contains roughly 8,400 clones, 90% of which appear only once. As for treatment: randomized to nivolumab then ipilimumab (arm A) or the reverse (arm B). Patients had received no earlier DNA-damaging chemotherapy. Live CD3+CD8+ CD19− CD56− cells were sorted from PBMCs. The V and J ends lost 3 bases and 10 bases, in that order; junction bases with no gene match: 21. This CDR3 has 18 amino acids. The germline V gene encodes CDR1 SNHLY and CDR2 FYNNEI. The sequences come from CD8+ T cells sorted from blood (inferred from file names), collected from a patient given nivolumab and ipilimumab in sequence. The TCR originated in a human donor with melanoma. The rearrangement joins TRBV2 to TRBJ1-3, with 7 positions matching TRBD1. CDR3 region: CASSDGTPDRERLRTIYF. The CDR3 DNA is TGTGCCAGCAGTGATGGGACTCCAGACAGGGAACGATTGAGGACCATATATTTT.